The present T cell receptor (beta chain) was sequenced within a study of shared clonotypes between healthy human individuals. Across the study: Researchers assigned three CD4 naive, three CD4 memory, two CD8 naive and one CD8 memory plate to each donor. Study-wide points: Sharing across four donors was highest in naive CD4 (around 5%) and lowest in memory CD8 (0.4%). Investigators collected only blood, and repertoires in tissues likely differ.

The CDR3 loop spans 15 amino acids. Per the germline V gene, CDR1 is SEHNR and CDR2 is FQNEAQ (reference sequence). Germline trimming cut 5 bases from V and 2 bases from J; bases unmatched to any gene: 7. Generated by immunoSEQ multiplex PCR, the TCRdb table keeps only in-frame clones and is missing some. The sample yields around 2,000,000 clones, approximately 94% seen once. About this clone itself: Its matching antigen is unknown.

CD45RO-negative cells were positively selected for CCR7, leaving out terminally differentiated effector memory CD45RA+ cells. Sequencing used naive CD8+ T cells sorted from blood. This clonotype was obtained from a man younger than 35 in good health. This rearrangement joins TRBV7-9 to TRBJ2-7; TRBD1 matches 9 bases. CDR3 loop: CASSPQDRGPYEQYF. CDR3 DNA: TGTGCCAGCAGCCCCCAGGACAGGGGACCCTACGAGCAGTACTTC.